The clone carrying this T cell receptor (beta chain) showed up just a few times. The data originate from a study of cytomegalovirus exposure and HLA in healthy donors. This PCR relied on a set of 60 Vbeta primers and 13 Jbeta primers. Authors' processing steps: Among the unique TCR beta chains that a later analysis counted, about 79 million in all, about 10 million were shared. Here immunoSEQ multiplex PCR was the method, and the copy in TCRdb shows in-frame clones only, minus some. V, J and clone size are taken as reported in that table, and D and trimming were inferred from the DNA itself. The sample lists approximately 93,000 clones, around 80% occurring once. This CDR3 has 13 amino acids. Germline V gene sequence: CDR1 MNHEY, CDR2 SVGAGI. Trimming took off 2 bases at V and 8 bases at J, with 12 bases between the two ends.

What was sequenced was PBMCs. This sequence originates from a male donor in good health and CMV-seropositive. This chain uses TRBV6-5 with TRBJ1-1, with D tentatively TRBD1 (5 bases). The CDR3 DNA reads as TGTGCCAGCAGTTACCGGGGGACTGGGGAAGCTTTCTTT. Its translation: CASSYRGTGEAFF.